This T cell receptor (beta chain) derives from a study of blood T cell repertoires in COVID-19. For the study at large: The cDNA or gDNA used as material had been derived from T cells, B-cell-depleted T cells, or PBMCs.

Data came from immunoSEQ multiplex PCR; TCRdb stores just in-frame clones and leaves some out. Of over 100,000 clones listed, approximately 90% are singletons. With V trimmed by 0 bases and J by 5 bases, 9 bases remained unmatched. The CDR3 is made up of 18 amino acids. CDR1 and CDR2 from the germline V gene are KGHDR and SFDVKD. V is TRBV24-1 and J is TRBJ2-2; 9 positions match TRBD2. What was sequenced was peripheral blood. The TCR comes from a man aged 45 to 65 with active COVID-19. The CDR3 DNA follows: TGTGCCACCAGTGATTTGGGTAGCGGGGGCCAGAGTACCGGGGAGCTGTTTTTT. Translation gives CATSDLGSGGQSTGELFF.